The present entry profiles one TCR beta chain with its context. The antigen is not known. This specimen belongs to a study of cytomegalovirus exposure and HLA in healthy donors. Vbeta (60) and Jbeta (13) primers were used in the PCR. TCRdb's copy holds only in-frame clones and misses some; the assay was immunoSEQ multiplex PCR. The data contain more than 95,000 clones, 75% to 85% of them singletons. CDR3 size: 13 residues. Looked up from germline, CDR1 is MNHEY and CDR2 is SMNVEV (reference sequence). Trimming shortened V by 2 bases and J by 4 bases, and 8 bases separated the two germline ends. Study-wide results and caveats: The authors assumed roughly uniform sequencing depth across donors for presence/absence analyses. Differences between HLA loci emerged in a later analysis of TCR association rates, with DRB1 most and HLA-C fewest.

The chain carries TRBV27 and TRBJ1-1; no reliable D call. The receptor comes from a man aged 25-45 years in good health and CMV-seropositive. The sequenced material came from PBMCs. CDR3 residues: CASSLTEGTEAFF. CDR3 nucleotide sequence: TGTGCCAGCAGTTTAACGGAGGGCACTGAAGCTTTCTTT.